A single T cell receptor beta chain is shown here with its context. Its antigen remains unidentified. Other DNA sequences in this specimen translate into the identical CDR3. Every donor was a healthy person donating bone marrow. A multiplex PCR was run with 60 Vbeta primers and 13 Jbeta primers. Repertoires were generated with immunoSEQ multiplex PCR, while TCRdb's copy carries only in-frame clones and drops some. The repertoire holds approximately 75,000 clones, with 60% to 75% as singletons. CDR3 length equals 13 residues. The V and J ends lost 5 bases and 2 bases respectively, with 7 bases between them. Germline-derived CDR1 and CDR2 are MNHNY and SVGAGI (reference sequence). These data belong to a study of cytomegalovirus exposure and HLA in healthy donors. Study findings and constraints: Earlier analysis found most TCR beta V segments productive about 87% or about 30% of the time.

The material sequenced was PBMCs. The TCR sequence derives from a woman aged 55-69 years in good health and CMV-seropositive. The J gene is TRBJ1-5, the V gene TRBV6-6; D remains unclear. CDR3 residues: CASSDTGNQPQHF. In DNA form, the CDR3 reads TGTGCCAGCAGTGATACAGGCAATCAGCCCCAGCATTTT.